This TCR beta chain was recovered during a study of cytomegalovirus exposure and HLA in healthy donors. Study observations and caveats: Across all donors, roughly uniform sequencing depth was an assumption of the presence/absence analyses.

Whereas donors were nominally healthy upon sampling, unrecorded immune exposures were probable. Turning to this clone: Its antigen is not identified.

The V segment lost 4 bases and the J segment 2 bases; nucleotides outside the gene matches: 5. CDR3 length: 17 residues. CDR1 SGHNT and CDR2 YYREEE come from the germline V gene (reference sequence). The PCR contained 60 Vbeta and 13 Jbeta primers. The table came from immunoSEQ multiplex PCR; TCRdb's copy has only in-frame clones and leaves some out. The table includes 120,000 to 150,000 clones, 66% detected once. What was sequenced was PBMCs. V gene TRBV5-4 combines with J gene TRBJ2-1; 14 nucleotides match TRBD2. The sequence came from an older woman in good health and CMV-seronegative. CDR3 residues: CASSPMTSGGAYNEQFF. CDR3 nucleotide sequence: TGTGCCAGCAGCCCGATGACTAGCGGGGGGGCCTACAATGAGCAGTTCTTC.